The source of this TCR beta chain is a study of blood T cell repertoires in COVID-19 (dated by TCRdb to the early 2020s). At the level of the whole study: Samples from collaborators originated in the United States, Italy and Spain and spanned both the acute and convalescent phases of COVID-19. The samples were drawn from the first 160 participants of the ongoing ImmuneRACE study and from 950 to 1,500 subjects provided by 6 global collaborators. Nearly every sample came with metadata listing a de-identified subject ID, COVID-19 status, age in years and sex. Where HLA class I and class II types were available, the types were taken from metadata supplied by the sample provider, not from assay-based typing. The prospective study material was composed of cDNA or gDNA derived from T cells, B-cell-depleted T cells, or PBMCs. The repertoires were released in a freely available public database meant as a resource for research on the immune response to SARS-CoV-2. The dataset comprised deeply sampled blood TCRbeta repertoires from subjects exposed to, actively infected with, or recovered from COVID-19. What the work shows at the level of the full study, not this receptor alone: How much clinical and demographic metadata was included differed by source and by participant, and the metadata was provided uncurated.

The immunoSEQ Assay, a bias-controlled multiplex PCR, was used to amplify TCRbeta CDR3 regions from genomic DNA. For the original study's pipeline: The number of nucleated cells in each sample was estimated by amplification of reference gene primers within the assay. To quantify the absolute abundance of each unique TCRbeta CDR3 rearrangement, sequence reads were collapsed and filtered. For each sample, productive Simpson clonality was calculated by taking the square root of Simpson's diversity index across productive rearrangements. The table comes from immuneACCESS by way of TCRdb, which keeps in-frame sequences with V and J called. Part of the clones is missing from these tables; in studies checked, under half for an unresolved V gene and the rest for unknown reasons. V, J and clone size are taken as reported in that table, and D and trimming were inferred from the DNA itself. The sample records some 270,000 clones, around 90% of which are singletons. The leading ten clones occupy about 3% of the sample.

Germline trimming: 6 bases from V, 6 bases from J; junction bases outside gene matches: 5. From cysteine to phenylalanine, the CDR3 is 13 amino acids long. Of all the DNA, just the CDR3 is kept, 39 bases in frame from base 1. Based on the germline V gene, the CDR1 and CDR2 sequences are MDHEN and SYDVKM. Points on this clone: Its antigen is not yet known. Base qualities are missing; no much larger clone stands one base away.

Enrolling through a virtual design, the prospective study's participants ranged in age from roughly 18 to 100 years and lived across around 25 United States geographic areas. In the prospective study, cohorts were assigned on the basis of participant-reported clinical history obtained from a screening survey and a study questionnaire. Exposed participants had been in contact, within 2 weeks of entering the study, with a person who had a PCR-confirmed or clinician-diagnosed case of COVID-19. In the prospective study, whole blood, serum and a nasopharyngeal or oropharyngeal swab were collected from each participant by mobile phlebotomists. Prospective study participants could optionally give additional blood draws and questionnaires over an approximately 2-month period. Prospective study blood samples were shipped either frozen or at room temperature before DNA extraction.

The receptor was derived from a man aged 40-49 years who had been exposed to COVID-19. This chain joins TRBV28 to TRBJ2-1, and 7 junction bases match TRBD2. Sequencing was carried out using PBMCs or T cells enriched from blood (not recorded which). The nucleotide sequence is given as TGTGCCAGCAGGGGCGGGAGCTTCAATGAGCAGTTCTTC. The resulting protein is CASRGGSFNEQFF.